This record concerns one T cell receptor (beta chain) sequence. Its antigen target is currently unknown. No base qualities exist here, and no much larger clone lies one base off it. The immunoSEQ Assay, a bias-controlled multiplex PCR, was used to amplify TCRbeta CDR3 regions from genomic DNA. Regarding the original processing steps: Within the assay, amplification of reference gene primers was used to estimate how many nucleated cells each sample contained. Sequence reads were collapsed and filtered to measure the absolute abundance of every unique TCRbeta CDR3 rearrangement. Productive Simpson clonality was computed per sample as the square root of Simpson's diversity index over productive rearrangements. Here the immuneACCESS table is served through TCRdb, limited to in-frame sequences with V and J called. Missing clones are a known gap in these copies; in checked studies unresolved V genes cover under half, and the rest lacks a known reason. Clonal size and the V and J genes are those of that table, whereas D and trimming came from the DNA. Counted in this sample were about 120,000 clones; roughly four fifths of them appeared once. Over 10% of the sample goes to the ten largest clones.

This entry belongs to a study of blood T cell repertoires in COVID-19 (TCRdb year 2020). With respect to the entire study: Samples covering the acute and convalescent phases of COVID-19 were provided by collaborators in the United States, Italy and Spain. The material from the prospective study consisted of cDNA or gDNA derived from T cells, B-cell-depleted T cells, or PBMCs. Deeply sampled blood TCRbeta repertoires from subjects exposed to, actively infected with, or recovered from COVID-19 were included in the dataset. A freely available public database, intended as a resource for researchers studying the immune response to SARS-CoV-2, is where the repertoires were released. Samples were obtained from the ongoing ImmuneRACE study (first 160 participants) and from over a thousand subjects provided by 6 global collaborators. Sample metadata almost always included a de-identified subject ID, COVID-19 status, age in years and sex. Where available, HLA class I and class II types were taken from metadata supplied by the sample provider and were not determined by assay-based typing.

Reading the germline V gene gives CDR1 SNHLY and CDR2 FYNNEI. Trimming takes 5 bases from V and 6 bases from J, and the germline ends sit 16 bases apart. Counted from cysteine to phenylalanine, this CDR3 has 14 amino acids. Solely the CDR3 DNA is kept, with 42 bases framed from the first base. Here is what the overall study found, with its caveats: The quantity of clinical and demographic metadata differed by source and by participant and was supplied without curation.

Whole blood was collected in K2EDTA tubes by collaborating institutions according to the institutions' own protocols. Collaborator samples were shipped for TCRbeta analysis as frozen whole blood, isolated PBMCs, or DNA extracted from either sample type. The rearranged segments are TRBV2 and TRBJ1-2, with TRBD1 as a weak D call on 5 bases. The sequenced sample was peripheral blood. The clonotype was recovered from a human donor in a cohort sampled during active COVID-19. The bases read TGTGCCAGCAGTCCGGACAATGAATCTAATGGCTACACCTTC. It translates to CASSPDNESNGYTF.